This T cell receptor (beta chain) came from a study of CD8 T cells in Susac syndrome (dated by TCRdb to 2018 to 2020). Looking at the study overall: The study used repertoire sequencing to test whether antigen drove CD8+ T cell activation and differentiation in Susac syndrome. Clonality of the CD8+ T cell repertoire was compared between about a dozen healthy donors, 14 Susac syndrome patients and roughly 16 multiple sclerosis patients.

High-throughput TCR beta sequencing profiled peripheral blood CD8+ and CD4+ T cells from healthy donors, Susac syndrome patients and multiple sclerosis patients. The multiple sclerosis controls were treatment-naive patients whose relapsing-remitting disease, either stable or active, fulfilled the revised McDonald criteria. Bulk CD8+ and CD4+ T cells were purified by magnetic negative isolation, whereas CD8+ TEMRA cells were enriched by FACS. Blood was collected in EDTA tubes and processed within 24 hours, with PBMCs isolated through density gradient centrifugation. PBMCs intended for TCR sequencing were cryopreserved in liquid nitrogen and thawed later in a water bath at 37 degrees C. A purity of at least 90% was achieved for sorted or isolated CD4+, CD8+ and CD8+ TEMRA cells. The CDR3 sequence holds 15 residues, the cysteine and phenylalanine included. The retained sequence is limited to the CDR3, 45 bases, with the frame set at the first base. The junction carries 14 bases between V and J, which are trimmed by 4 bases and 2 bases respectively. The germline V gene (reference sequence) supplies CDR1 LNHNV and CDR2 YYDKDF.

This clonotype appeared once. Its antigen target is currently unknown. Qualities for individual bases were not recorded, and no much larger clone is one base off. One read amounts to weak evidence. RNA was extracted using the RNeasy kit, and roughly 0.5 to 1 microgram was reverse transcribed with random hexamers. TCR beta CDR3 regions were amplified with the immunoSEQ multiplex PCR assay covering 54 Vbeta and 13 Jbeta segments. PCR amplification bias was corrected using a synthetic template baseline for primer optimization and computational correction. As for the original processing: Only productive sequences were kept, with reads annotated to V, D and J genes according to IMGT and analyzed in immunoSEQ Analyzer. Clonality was calculated as one minus the Shannon entropy normalized by log2 of the number of productive unique sequences. For each patient and control, public and private clones were evaluated among the 100 most prevalent clones. Clones were defined as Susac-specific if absent from the healthy and MS cohorts, from approximately 1,100 published viral clones and from other ImmuneACCESS disease sequences. TCRdb trimmed the raw reads at Q25, called clones with MiXCR and kept productive beta chains. Each CDR3 protein appears once, grouped with its most common genes and DNA. TCRdb, rather than the study authors, made the V and J calls. Across this sample there are 160,000 or so distinct CDR3 sequences, with about 95% seen only once. The ten largest clones represent around 0.15% of the sample.

Results the study describes overall, beyond this receptor: The TCR sequencing and HLA analysis was acknowledged to have included a relatively small number of individuals.

The sequenced material came from CD8+ T cells from PBMCs. The rearrangement combines TRBV15 with TRBJ1-1, and possibly TRBD1, on 5 matching bases. The sequence was obtained from a human donor with multiple sclerosis. CDR3 protein: CATSTHETDNTEAFF. In nucleotides, the sequence is TGTGCCACCAGCACGCATGAGACAGATAACACTGAAGCTTTCTTT. The CDR3, completed at both ends by the reference TRBV15 and TRBJ1-1 genes, gives the full variable domain DAMVIQNPRYQVTQFGKPVTLSCSQTLNHNVMYWYQQKSSQAPKLLFHYYDKDFNNEADTPDNFQSRRPNTSFCFLDIRSPGLGDTAMYLCATSTHETDNTEAFFGQGTRLTVV.